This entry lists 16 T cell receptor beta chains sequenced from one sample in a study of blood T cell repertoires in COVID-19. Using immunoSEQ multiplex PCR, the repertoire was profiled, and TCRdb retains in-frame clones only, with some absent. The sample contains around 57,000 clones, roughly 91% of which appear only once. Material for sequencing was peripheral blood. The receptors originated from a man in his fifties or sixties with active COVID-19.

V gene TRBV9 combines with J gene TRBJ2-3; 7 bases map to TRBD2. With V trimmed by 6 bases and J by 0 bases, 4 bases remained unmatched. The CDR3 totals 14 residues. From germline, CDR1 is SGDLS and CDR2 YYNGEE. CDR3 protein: CASNGGYSTDTQYF. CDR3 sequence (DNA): TGTGCCAGCAACGGGGGGTACAGCACAGATACGCAGTATTTT.

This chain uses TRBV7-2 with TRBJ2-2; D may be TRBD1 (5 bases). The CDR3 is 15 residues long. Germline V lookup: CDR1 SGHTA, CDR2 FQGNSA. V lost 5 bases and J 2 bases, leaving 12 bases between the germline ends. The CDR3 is CASSLQGPNTGELFF. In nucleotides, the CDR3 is TGTGCCAGCAGCCTTCAGGGTCCCAACACCGGGGAGCTGTTTTTT.

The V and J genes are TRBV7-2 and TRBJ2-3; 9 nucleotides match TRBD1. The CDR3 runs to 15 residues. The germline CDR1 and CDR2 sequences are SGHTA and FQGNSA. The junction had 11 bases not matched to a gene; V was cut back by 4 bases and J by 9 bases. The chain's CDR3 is CASSSVPGQGSTQYF. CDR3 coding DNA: TGTGCCAGCAGCTCTGTCCCGGGACAGGGTTCAACGCAGTATTTT.

This CDR3 is CASSTGGEQYF. The CDR3, as DNA: TGTGCCAGCAGTACAGGGGGCGAGCAGTACTTC. The J gene is TRBJ2-7, the V gene TRBV27; 8 bases match TRBD1. CDR1 and CDR2 from the germline V gene are MNHEY and SMNVEV (reference sequence). This CDR3 is built from 11 residues. The V segment lost 5 bases and the J segment 6 bases; nucleotides outside the gene matches: 0.

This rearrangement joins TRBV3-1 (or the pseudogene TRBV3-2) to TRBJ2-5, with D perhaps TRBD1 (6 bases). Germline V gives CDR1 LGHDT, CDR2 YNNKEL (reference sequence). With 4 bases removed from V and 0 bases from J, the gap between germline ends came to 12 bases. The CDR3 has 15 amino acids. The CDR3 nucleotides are TGTGCCAGCAGCCCCCGGACAGCGTACCAAGAGACCCAGTACTTC. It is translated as CASSPRTAYQETQYF.

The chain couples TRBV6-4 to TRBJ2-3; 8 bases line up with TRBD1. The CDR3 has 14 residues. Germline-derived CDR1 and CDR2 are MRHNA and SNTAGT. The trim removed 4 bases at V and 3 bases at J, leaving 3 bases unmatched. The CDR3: CASSADRETDTQYF. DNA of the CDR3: TGTGCCAGCAGTGCGGACAGGGAAACAGATACGCAGTATTTT.

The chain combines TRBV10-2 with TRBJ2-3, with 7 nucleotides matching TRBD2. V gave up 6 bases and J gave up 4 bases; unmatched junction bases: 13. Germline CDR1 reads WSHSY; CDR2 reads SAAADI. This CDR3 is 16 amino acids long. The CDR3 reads CASSVRGTGGADTQYF. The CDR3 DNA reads TGCGCCAGCAGCGTGCGGGGTACGGGGGGAGCAGATACGCAGTATTTT.

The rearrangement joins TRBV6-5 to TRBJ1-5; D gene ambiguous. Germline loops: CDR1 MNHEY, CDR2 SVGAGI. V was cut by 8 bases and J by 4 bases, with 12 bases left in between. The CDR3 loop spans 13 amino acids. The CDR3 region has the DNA TGTGCCAGCTCCGAACAGAAAAATCAGCCCCAGCATTTT. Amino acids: CASSEQKNQPQHF.

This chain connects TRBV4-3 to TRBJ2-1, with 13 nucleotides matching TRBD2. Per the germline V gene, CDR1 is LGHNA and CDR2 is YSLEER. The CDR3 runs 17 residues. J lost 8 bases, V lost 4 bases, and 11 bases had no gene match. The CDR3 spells CASSLRPTSGGADEQFF. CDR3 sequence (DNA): TGCGCCAGCAGCCTCCGCCCCACTAGCGGGGGGGCTGATGAGCAGTTCTTC.

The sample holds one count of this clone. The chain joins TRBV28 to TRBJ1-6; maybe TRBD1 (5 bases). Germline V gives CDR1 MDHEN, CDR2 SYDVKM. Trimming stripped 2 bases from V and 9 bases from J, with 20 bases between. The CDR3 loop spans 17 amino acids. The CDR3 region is CASSLPTGLTSISPLHF. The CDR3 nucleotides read TGTGCCAGCAGTTTACCCACGGGACTGACTTCGATTTCACCCCTCCACTTT.

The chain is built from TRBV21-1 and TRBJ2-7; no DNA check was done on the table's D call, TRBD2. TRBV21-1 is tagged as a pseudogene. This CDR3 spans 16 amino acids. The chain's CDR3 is CASSPREGGSSYEQYF. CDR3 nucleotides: TGTGCCAGCAGCCCTCGAGAGGGCGGGTCCTCCTACGAGCAGTACTTC.

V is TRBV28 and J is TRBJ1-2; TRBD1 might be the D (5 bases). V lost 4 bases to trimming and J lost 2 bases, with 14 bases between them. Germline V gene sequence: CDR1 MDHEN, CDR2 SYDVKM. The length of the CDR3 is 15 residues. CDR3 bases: TGTGCCAGCAGTTCGATCCCAGGGAAAAACTATGGCTACACCTTC. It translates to CASSSIPGKNYGYTF.

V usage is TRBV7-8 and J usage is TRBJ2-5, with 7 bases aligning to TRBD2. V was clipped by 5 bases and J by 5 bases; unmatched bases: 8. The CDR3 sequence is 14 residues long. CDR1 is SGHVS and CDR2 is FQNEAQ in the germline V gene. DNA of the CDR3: TGTGCCAGCAGCGGAAAGACTAGCATGGAGACCCAGTACTTC. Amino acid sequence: CASSGKTSMETQYF.

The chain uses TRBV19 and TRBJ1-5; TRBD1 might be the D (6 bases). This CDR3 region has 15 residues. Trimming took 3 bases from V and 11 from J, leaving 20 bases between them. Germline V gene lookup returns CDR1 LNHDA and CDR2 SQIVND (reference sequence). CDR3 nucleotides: TGTGCCAGTAGTATGTCTGTTTCAGGAGACAGGTCCCAGCATTTT. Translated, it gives CASSMSVSGDRSQHF.

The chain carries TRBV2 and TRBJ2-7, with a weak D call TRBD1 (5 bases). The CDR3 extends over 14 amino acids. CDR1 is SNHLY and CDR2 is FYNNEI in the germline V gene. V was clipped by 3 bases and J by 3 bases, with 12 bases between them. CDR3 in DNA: TGTGCCAGCAGTGACCAGGGCCCTTACTACGAGCAGTACTTC. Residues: CASSDQGPYYEQYF.

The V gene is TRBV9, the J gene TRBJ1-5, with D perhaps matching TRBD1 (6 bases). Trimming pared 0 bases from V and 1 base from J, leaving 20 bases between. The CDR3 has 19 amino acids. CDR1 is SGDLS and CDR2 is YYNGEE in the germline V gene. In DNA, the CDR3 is TGTGCCAGCAGCGTAGGGACAAACCAGGGGATAAGGAGCAATCAGCCCCAGCATTTT. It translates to CASSVGTNQGIRSNQPQHF.